A single sample gave rise to the 20 T cell receptor beta chains below, sequenced in a study of CD8 T cells in Susac syndrome. After extraction with the RNeasy kit, roughly 0.5 to 1 ug of the RNA was reverse transcribed using random hexamers. Via MiXCR, TCRdb re-called the immunoSEQ multiplex PCR reads, giving one row per CDR3 protein. The table lists 160,000 or so distinct CDR3 sequences, under 95% of them singletons. Sample: CD4+ T cells from PBMCs. All receptors derive from a human donor with Susac syndrome.

V usage is TRBV6-1 and J usage is TRBJ2-6; 7 positions match TRBD1. J was trimmed by 1 base and V by 6 bases; bases with no gene match: 9. There are 17 residues in the CDR3. Germline CDR1 MNHNS, CDR2 SASEGT. The CDR3 region has the DNA TGTGCCAGCAGGGCCGGGACAGCTGTTTCTGGGGCCAACGTCCTGACTTTC. Its protein product is CASRAGTAVSGANVLTF.

The chain recombines TRBV5-4 with TRBJ2-2; 7 nucleotides match TRBD1. The length of the CDR3 is 15 residues. Germline loops: CDR1 SGHNT, CDR2 YYREEE (reference sequence). Trimming cost V 4 bases and J 3 bases; bases outside gene matches: 6. The CDR3 DNA reads TGTGCCAGCAGCCTTGACAGGGCAGACACCGGGGAGCTGTTTTTT. Translation gives CASSLDRADTGELFF.

The chain combines TRBV27 with TRBJ1-1, with 8 bases aligning to TRBD1. CDR1 and CDR2 (germline): MNHEY, SMNVEV (reference sequence). V was clipped by 6 bases and J by 7 bases; unmatched bases: 7. CDR3 length: 13 residues. In DNA form, the CDR3 reads TGTGCCAGCAGGCAGCAGGGGGCGGTTGAAGCTTTCTTT. Its translation: CASRQQGAVEAFF.

The rearrangement uses TRBV2 and TRBJ2-1; 8 bases align to TRBD1. The J segment lost 6 bases and the V segment lost 4 bases, leaving 5 bases of the junction unmatched. The CDR3 is made up of 14 amino acids. Germline V gene data show CDR1 as SNHLY and CDR2 as FYNNEI. CDR3 in amino acids: CASSAQGARNEQFF. The CDR3 bases are TGTGCCAGCAGTGCCCAGGGGGCGCGCAATGAGCAGTTCTTC.

The chain links TRBV7-2 to TRBJ1-5, with D uncertain. This CDR3 contains 14 residues. Trimming pared 5 bases from V and 0 bases from J, leaving 8 bases between. Germline assignment: CDR1 SGHTA and CDR2 FQGNSA. Written as DNA, the CDR3 is TGTGCCAGCAGCCCCCCCTATAGCAATCAGCCCCAGCATTTT. Its protein product is CASSPPYSNQPQHF. Full variable domain (outside the CDR3, taken from reference TRBV7-2 and TRBJ1-5): GAGVSQSPSNKVTEKGKDVELRCDPISGHTALYWYRQSLGQGLEFLIYFQGNSAPDKSGLPSDRFSAERTGGSVSTLTIQRTQQEDSAVYLCASSPPYSNQPQHFGDGTRLSIL.

This chain joins TRBV21-1 and TRBJ1-5; no check of the table's D call, TRBD1, against the DNA was made. TRBV21-1 is labeled a pseudogene. This CDR3 comprises 19 residues. CDR3 loop: CASSKDGTGVVYSNQPQHF. The CDR3 nucleotides are TGTGCCAGCAGCAAAGATGGGACAGGGGTTGTTTATAGCAATCAGCCCCAGCATTTT.

The chain joins TRBV7-2 to TRBJ1-1, with D perhaps matching TRBD1 (5 bases). Trimming stripped 4 bases from V and 7 bases from J, with 16 bases between. Germline V lookup: CDR1 SGHTA, CDR2 FQGNSA. There are 14 residues in the CDR3. CDR3 amino acids: CASSSRDRSFEAFF. CDR3 bases: TGTGCCAGCAGCTCCCGGGACCGAAGTTTTGAAGCTTTCTTT.

The V call is TRBV20-1, the J call TRBJ2-7, with TRBD2 matching over 8 bases. Germline V gene data show CDR1 as DFQATT and CDR2 as SNEGSKA (reference sequence). Trimming removed 1 base from V and 3 bases from J; junction bases left unmatched: 8. This CDR3 contains 15 residues. The CDR3 DNA sequence: TGCAGTGCTAGAGTGAGCGGGGGCCTTAGCTACGAGCAGTACTTC. Its translation: CSARVSGGLSYEQYF.

This chain uses TRBV20-1 with TRBJ2-1; 9 bases agree with TRBD2. Germline values: CDR1 DFQATT, CDR2 SNEGSKA (reference sequence). The CDR3 runs to 16 residues. Trimming took 1 base from V and 4 from J; bases not matched to a gene: 8. DNA for the CDR3: TGCAGTGCTAGAGGTGCTAGCGGGGTCTATTACAATGAGCAGTTCTTC. Translated: CSARGASGVYYNEQFF.

This clonotype is a singleton in its sample. The chain is built from TRBV20-1 and TRBJ2-2; TRBD2 agrees at 11 bases. Germline V gene data show CDR1 as DFQATT and CDR2 as SNEGSKA (reference sequence). V dropped 0 bases and J dropped 3; count of bases not matched to a gene: 6. The CDR3 extends over 17 amino acids. CDR3 nucleotides: TGCAGTGCTAGAGATGTAGCGGGGGGGCCGGACACCGGGGAGCTGTTTTTT. Its translation: CSARDVAGGPDTGELFF.

The rearrangement joins TRBV27 to TRBJ1-2; 9 bases line up with TRBD1. V was pared by 5 bases and J by 4 bases, with 11 bases of the junction left unmatched. Germline V gives CDR1 MNHEY, CDR2 SMNVEV (reference sequence). This CDR3 contains 16 residues. The CDR3 region is CASSPLGGQGSYGYTF. The CDR3 coding sequence is TGTGCCAGCAGTCCCCTTGGGGGACAGGGTTCCTATGGCTACACCTTC.

CDR3 sequence reads: CSATGTAQFYGYTF. The CDR3 bases are TGCAGTGCTACTGGGACAGCCCAATTCTATGGCTACACCTTC. V gene TRBV20-1 combines with J gene TRBJ1-2, with 7 bases aligning to TRBD1. The J segment lost 4 bases and the V segment lost 4 bases, leaving 9 bases of the junction unmatched. The germline CDR1 and CDR2 sequences are DFQATT and SNEGSKA (reference sequence). The length of the CDR3 is 14 residues.

The V gene is TRBV7-6, the J gene TRBJ2-1; 13 bases fit TRBD2. This CDR3 is 17 amino acids long. CDR1 SGHVS and CDR2 FNYEAQ come from the germline V gene. Trimming cost V 4 bases and J 0 bases; bases outside gene matches: 3. The CDR3 sequence is CASSSWTSGSSYNEQFF. The CDR3 DNA reads as TGTGCCAGCAGCTCCTGGACTAGCGGGAGCTCCTACAATGAGCAGTTCTTC.

The rearrangement joins TRBV18 to TRBJ2-6; D is unresolved. The CDR3 sequence is 18 residues long. V lost 5 bases and J 0 bases, leaving 17 bases between the germline ends. Looked up from germline, CDR1 is KGHSH and CDR2 is LQKENI. In nucleotides, the CDR3 is TGTGCCAGCTCAGCGTTATCGGTCGAGAGCTCTGGGGCCAACGTCCTGACTTTC. This translates into CASSALSVESSGANVLTF.

V usage is TRBV20-1 and J usage is TRBJ1-2; the match to TRBD1 covers 7 bases. Looked up from germline, CDR1 is DFQATT and CDR2 is SNEGSKA (reference sequence). The CDR3 length is 13 residues. The ends lost 1 base at V and 8 bases at J; junction bases unmatched: 7. CDR3 amino acids: CSARARTGEGYTF. CDR3 DNA sequence: TGCAGTGCTAGAGCGCGTACAGGGGAAGGCTACACCTTC.

The count of this clonotype is one. CDR3 protein: CASSLGWGFEQYF. CDR3 nucleotides: TGTGCCAGCAGTTTGGGATGGGGATTCGAGCAGTACTTC. V gene TRBV12-3 or TRBV12-4 combines with J gene TRBJ2-7; D not certain. This CDR3 contains 13 residues. V lost 3 bases, J lost 6 bases, and 12 bases lay in between.

The chain couples TRBV9 to TRBJ1-4; 8 positions agree with TRBD1. The trim removed 0 bases at V and 11 bases at J, leaving 9 bases unmatched. CDR3 length equals 15 residues. The germline CDR1 and CDR2 sequences are SGDLS and YYNGEE. CDR3 residues: CASSVAGPGGGKLFF. Written as DNA, the CDR3 is TGTGCCAGCAGCGTAGCTGGTCCAGGGGGCGGTAAACTGTTTTTT.

This chain uses TRBV7-9 with TRBJ1-5; no definite D call. Germline values: CDR1 SEHNR, CDR2 FQNEAQ (reference sequence). The CDR3 loop spans 15 amino acids. The ends were cut back, 5 bases at V and 3 bases at J, with 14 bases in the middle. CDR3 DNA sequence: TGTGCCAGCAGCCGAGGGTCCGTCTCCAATCAGCCCCAGCATTTT. It translates to CASSRGSVSNQPQHF.

The genes are TRBV6-2 or TRBV6-3 and TRBJ1-5; a weak D match, TRBD1 (6 bases). CDR1 MNHEY and CDR2 SVGEGT come from the germline V gene. V dropped 4 bases and J dropped 7 bases, with 14 bases sitting between them. The CDR3 sequence is 14 residues long. The CDR3 coding sequence is TGTGCCAGCAGTTTCTCCCCGGGGGGCCAGCCCCAGCATTTT. Translating it yields CASSFSPGGQPQHF.

The gene calls are TRBV18 and TRBJ1-4, with a weak D call TRBD1 (6 bases). This CDR3 spans 14 amino acids. Germline CDR1 is KGHSH and CDR2 is LQKENI. Trimming left V 6 bases short and J 4 bases short, with 12 bases between. CDR3 region: CASSPRGGNEKLFF. CDR3 bases: TGTGCCAGCTCCCCAAGAGGGGGTAATGAAAAACTGTTTTTT. Complete variable domain (other parts from reference TRBV18 and TRBJ1-4): NAGVMQNPRHLVRRRGQEARLRCSPMKGHSHVYWYRQLPEEGLKFMVYLQKENIIDESGMPKERFSAEFPKEGPSILRIQQVVRGDSAAYFCASSPRGGNEKLFFGSGTQLSVL.